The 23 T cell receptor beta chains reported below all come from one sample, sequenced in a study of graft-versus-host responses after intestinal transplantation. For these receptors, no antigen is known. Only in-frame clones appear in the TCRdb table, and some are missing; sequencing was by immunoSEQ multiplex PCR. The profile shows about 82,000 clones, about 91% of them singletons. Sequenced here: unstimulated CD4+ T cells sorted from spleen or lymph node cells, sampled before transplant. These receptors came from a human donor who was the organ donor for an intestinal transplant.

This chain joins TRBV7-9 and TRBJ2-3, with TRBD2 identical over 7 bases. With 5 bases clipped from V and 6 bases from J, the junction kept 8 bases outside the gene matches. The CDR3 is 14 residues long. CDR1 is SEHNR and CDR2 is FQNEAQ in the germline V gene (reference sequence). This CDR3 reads CASSLRLASDTQYF. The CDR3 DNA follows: TGTGCCAGCAGCCTAAGACTAGCTTCTGATACGCAGTATTTT.

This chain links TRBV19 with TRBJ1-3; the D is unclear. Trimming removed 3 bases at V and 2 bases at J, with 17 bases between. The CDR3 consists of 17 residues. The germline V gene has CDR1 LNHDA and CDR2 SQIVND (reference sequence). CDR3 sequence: CASSMPGHGRAGNTIYF. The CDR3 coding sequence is TGTGCCAGTAGTATGCCAGGCCATGGGAGGGCTGGAAACACCATATATTTT.

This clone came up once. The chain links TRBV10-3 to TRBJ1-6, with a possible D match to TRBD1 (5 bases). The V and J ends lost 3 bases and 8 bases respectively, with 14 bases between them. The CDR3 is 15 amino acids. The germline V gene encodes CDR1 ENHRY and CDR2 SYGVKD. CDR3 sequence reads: CAISDHNGGDSPLHF. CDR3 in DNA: TGTGCCATCAGTGATCATAACGGGGGGGATTCACCCCTCCACTTT.

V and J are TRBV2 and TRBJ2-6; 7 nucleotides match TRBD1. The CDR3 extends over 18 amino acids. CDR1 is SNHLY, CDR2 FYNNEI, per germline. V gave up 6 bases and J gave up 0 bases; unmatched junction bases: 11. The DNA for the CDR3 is TGTGCCAGCAGCCGGACAGGTCAGGGGCTCTCTGGGGCCAACGTCCTGACTTTC. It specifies CASSRTGQGLSGANVLTF.

CDR3 nucleotides: TGTGCCAGCAGTTTTATGCTGGGGGCGCACGAGCAGTACTTC. Amino acid sequence: CASSFMLGAHEQYF. V is TRBV28 and J is TRBJ2-7, with a weak D call TRBD1 (6 bases). The V gene lost 3 bases and the J gene lost 5 bases, with 14 bases spanning the gap. Germline assignment: CDR1 MDHEN and CDR2 SYDVKM. CDR3 size: 14 residues.

The CDR3 reads CASSRGAGTALNEQFF. The CDR3 nucleotides are TGTGCCAGCAGCCGAGGCGCCGGGACAGCACTCAATGAGCAGTTCTTC. The chain has TRBV7-2 and TRBJ2-1; 7 bases fit TRBD1. The ends lost 5 bases at V and 6 bases at J; junction bases unmatched: 13. Germline values: CDR1 SGHTA, CDR2 FQGNSA. This CDR3 is 16 amino acids long.

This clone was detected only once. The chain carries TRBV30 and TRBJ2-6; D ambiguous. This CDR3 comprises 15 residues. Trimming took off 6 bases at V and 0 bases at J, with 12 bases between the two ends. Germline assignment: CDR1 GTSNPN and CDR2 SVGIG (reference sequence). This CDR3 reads CACSQAYSGANVLTF. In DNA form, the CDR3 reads TGTGCCTGCTCCCAAGCTTACTCTGGGGCCAACGTCCTGACTTTC. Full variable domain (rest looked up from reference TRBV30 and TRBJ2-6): SQTIHQWPATLVQPVGSPLSLECTVEGTSNPNLYWYRQAAGRGLQLLFYSVGIGQISSEVPQNLSASRPQDRQFILSSKKLLLSDSGFYLCACSQAYSGANVLTFGAGSRLTVL.

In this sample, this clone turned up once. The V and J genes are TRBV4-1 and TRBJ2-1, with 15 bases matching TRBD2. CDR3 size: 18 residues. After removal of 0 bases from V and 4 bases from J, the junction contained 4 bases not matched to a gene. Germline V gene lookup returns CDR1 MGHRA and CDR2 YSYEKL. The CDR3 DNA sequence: TGCGCCAGCAGCCAAGATCCCGGACTAGCGGGGGGGTACAATGAGCAGTTCTTC. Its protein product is CASSQDPGLAGGYNEQFF.

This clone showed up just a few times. The CDR3 bases are TGCAGCGTCTCAAGGACAGTGAACACTGAAGCTTTCTTT. Protein: CSVSRTVNTEAFF. J is TRBJ1-1 and V is TRBV29-1, with D possibly being TRBD1 (6 bases). This CDR3 has 13 residues. The germline V gene has CDR1 SQVTM and CDR2 ANQGSEA. V shed 6 bases and J shed 0 bases, with 11 bases lying between them.

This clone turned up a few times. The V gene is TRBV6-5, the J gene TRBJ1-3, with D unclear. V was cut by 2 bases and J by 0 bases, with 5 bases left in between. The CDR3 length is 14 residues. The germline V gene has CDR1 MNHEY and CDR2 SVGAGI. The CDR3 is CASSYDNSGNTIYF. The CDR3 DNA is TGTGCCAGCAGTTACGACAACTCTGGAAACACCATATATTTT.

The CDR3 sequence is CASTPRGANTEAFF. The CDR3 DNA reads as TGTGCCAGCACCCCAAGAGGCGCGAACACTGAAGCTTTCTTT. The V and J genes are TRBV9 and TRBJ1-1; D call uncertain. Germline V gene data show CDR1 as SGDLS and CDR2 as YYNGEE. The CDR3 covers 14 residues. Trimming shortened V by 6 bases and J by 1 base, and 13 bases separated the two germline ends. The full variable domain, in which reference TRBV9 and TRBJ1-1 provide the parts outside the CDR3, is DSGVTQTPKHLITATGQRVTLRCSPRSGDLSVYWYQQSLDQGLQFLIQYYNGEERAKGNILERFSAQQFPDLHSELNLSSLELGDSALYFCASTPRGANTEAFFGQGTRLTVV.

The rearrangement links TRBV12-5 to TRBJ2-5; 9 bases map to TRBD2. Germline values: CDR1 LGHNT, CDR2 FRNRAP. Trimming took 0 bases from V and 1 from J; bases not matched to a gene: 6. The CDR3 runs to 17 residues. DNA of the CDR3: TGTGCTAGTGGTTTGGTATTAGTAGCGGGGGCCCAAGAGACCCAGTACTTC. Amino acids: CASGLVLVAGAQETQYF.

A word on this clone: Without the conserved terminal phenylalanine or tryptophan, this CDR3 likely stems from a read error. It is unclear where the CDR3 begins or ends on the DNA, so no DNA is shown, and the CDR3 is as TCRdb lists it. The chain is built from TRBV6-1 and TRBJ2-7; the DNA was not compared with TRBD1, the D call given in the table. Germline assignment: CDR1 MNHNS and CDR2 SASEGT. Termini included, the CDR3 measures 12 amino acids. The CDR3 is CASSSSHQGALL.

CDR3 amino acids: CAWSVSDLTDTQYF. Here the CDR3 DNA reads TGTGCCTGGAGTGTATCAGATCTCACAGATACGCAGTATTTT. The gene calls are TRBV30 and TRBJ2-3; D unresolved. V was cut by 0 bases and J by 2 bases, with 9 bases left in between. The CDR3 loop spans 14 amino acids. Germline assignment: CDR1 GTSNPN and CDR2 SVGIG (reference sequence).

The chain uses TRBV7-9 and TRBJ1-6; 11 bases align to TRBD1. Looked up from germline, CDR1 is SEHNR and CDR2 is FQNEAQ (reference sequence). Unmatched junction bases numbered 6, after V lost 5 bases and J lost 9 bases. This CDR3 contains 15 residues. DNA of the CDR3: TGTGCCAGCAGCACGGACAGGGGGCGAGGTTCACCCCTCCACTTT. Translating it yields CASSTDRGRGSPLHF.

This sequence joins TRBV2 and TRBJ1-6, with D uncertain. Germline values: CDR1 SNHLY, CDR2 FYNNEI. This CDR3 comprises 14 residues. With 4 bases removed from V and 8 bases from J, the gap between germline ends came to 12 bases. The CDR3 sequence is CASSGLSGDSPLHF. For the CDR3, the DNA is TGTGCCAGCAGTGGTCTCAGCGGGGATTCACCCCTCCACTTT.

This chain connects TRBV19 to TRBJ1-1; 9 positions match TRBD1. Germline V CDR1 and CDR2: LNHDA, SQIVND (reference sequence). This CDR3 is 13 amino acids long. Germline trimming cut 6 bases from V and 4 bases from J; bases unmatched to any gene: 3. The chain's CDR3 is CASRDRGSTEAFF. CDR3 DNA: TGTGCCAGTAGGGACAGGGGATCCACTGAAGCTTTCTTT. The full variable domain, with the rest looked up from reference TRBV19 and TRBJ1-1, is DGGITQSPKYLFRKEGQNVTLSCEQNLNHDAMYWYRQDPGQGLRLIYYSQIVNDFQKGDIAEGYSVSREKKESFPLTVTSAQKNPTAFYLCASRDRGSTEAFFGQGTRLTVV.

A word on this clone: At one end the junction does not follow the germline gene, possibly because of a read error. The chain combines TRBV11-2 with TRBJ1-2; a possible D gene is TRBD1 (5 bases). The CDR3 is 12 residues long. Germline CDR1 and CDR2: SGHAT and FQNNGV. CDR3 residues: CASSLMGRGYAF. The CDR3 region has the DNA TGTGCCAGCAGCCTAATGGGGCGCGGCTACGCCTTC.

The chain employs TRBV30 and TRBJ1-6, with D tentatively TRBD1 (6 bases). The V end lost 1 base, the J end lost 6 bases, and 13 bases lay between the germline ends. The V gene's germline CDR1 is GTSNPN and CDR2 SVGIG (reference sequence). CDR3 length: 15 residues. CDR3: CAWSGTIGGNSPLHF. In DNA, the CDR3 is TGTGCCTGGAGTGGGACAATAGGGGGTAATTCACCCCTCCACTTT.

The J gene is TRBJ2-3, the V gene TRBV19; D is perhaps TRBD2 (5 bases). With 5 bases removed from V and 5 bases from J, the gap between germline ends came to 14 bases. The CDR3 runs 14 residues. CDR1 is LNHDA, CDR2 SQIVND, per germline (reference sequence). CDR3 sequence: CASSLLGGRDTQYF. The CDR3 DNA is TGTGCCAGTAGTCTCCTTGGAGGTCGAGATACGCAGTATTTT.

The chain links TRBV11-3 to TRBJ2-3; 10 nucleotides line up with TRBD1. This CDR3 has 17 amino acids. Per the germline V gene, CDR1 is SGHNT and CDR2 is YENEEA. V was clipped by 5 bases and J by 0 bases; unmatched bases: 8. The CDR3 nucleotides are TGTGCCAGCAGCCTAGGACAGGGGGTGATAAGCACAGATACGCAGTATTTT. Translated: CASSLGQGVISTDTQYF.

CDR3 amino acids: CASSLLVQAGGSYEQYF. CDR3 DNA sequence: TGTGCCAGCAGCTTATTGGTACAGGCAGGGGGCTCCTACGAGCAGTACTTC. V is TRBV5-4 and J is TRBJ2-7, with 7 bases aligning to TRBD1. From germline, CDR1 is SGHNT and CDR2 YYREEE (reference sequence). The V segment lost 2 bases and the J segment 0 bases; nucleotides outside the gene matches: 11. CDR3 length equals 17 residues.

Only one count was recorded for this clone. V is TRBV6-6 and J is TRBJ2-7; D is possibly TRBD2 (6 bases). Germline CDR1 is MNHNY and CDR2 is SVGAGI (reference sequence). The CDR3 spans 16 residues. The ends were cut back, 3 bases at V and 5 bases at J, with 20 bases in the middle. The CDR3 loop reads CASSYRGSSNFHEQYF. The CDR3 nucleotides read TGTGCCAGCAGTTATCGGGGGTCTAGCAATTTCCACGAGCAGTACTTC.